This T cell receptor (beta chain) comes out of a study of blood T cell repertoires in COVID-19. Study overall: Specimens from acute and convalescent COVID-19 originated in the United States, Italy and Spain. From T cells, B-cell-depleted T cells, or PBMCs came the material, which was cDNA or gDNA.

In the original workflow: Reference gene primer amplification gave nucleated cell count estimates. This table comes from immunoSEQ multiplex PCR, and its TCRdb copy is limited to in-frame clones, with some not included. V, J and clone size were drawn from that table, and D and trimming were deduced from the DNA. The sample lists 200,000 to 250,000 clones, 92% seen once, with 0.95% to 1.5% in the top ten. Sequencing was done on a sample of peripheral blood. This receptor was taken from a man aged 25-45 years with acute or convalescent COVID-19.

CDR3 loop: CASSPGQVHTGELFF. The CDR3 bases are TGTGCCAGCTCACCCGGACAGGTGCACACCGGGGAGCTGTTTTTT. The gene calls are TRBV18 and TRBJ2-2, with TRBD1 identical over 7 bases. The CDR3 has 15 residues. The V and J ends lost 3 bases and 3 bases, in that order; junction bases with no gene match: 4. The germline gives CDR1 KGHSH, CDR2 LQKENI.